The clone carrying this T cell receptor beta chain was observed a few times. Its antigen is undetermined. As for treatment: roughly nine-day PBMC culture with coronavirus spike peptide pools or control peptides (ViraFEST assay). ViraFEST expanded antigen-specific T cells with peptide pools, then sequenced TCRs. This record comes from a study of vaccination and CD4 T cells after COVID-19. On the study more broadly: PCR on nasal swabs identified SARS-CoV-2 in convalescent patients, of whom nine were mild and one severe. The cells were exposed to overlapping spike peptides originating from SARS-CoV-2, HCoV-NL63, HCoV-OC43 and HCoV-229E for stimulation.

At the Johns Hopkins FTIC core, DNA taken from cultured CD4+ T cells was sequenced by way of the Oncomine TCR Beta short-read assay. TCRdb analysed the PCR reads with MiXCR anew, one entry per CDR3 protein. The profile shows 10,000 or so distinct CDR3 sequences, 55% to 65% of them singletons. The CDR3 has 14 residues. Germline V lookup: CDR1 ENHRY, CDR2 SYGVKD. V was trimmed by 4 bases and J by 2 bases, leaving 9 bases between them. J is TRBJ1-5 and V is TRBV10-3; tentatively, D is TRBD1 (6 bases). Material for sequencing was CD4+ T cells from blood, cultured in vitro. This receptor was identified in a human donor who had recovered from COVID-19. The CDR3 nucleotides are TGTGCCATCAGTGGGACAGAAGGCAATCAGCCCCAGCATTTT. Translation: CAISGTEGNQPQHF.